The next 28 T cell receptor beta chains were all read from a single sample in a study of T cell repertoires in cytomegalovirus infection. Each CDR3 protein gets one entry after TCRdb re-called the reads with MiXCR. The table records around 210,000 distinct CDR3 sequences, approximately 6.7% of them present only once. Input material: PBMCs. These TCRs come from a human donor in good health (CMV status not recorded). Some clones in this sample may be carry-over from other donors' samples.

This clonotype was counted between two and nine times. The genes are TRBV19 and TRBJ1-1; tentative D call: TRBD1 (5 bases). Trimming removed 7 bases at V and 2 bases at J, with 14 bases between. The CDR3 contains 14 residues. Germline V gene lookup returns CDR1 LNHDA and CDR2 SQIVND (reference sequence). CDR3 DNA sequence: TGTGCCAGTACCACGGGGCTCGGAAACACTGAAGCTTTCTTT. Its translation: CASTTGLGNTEAFF.

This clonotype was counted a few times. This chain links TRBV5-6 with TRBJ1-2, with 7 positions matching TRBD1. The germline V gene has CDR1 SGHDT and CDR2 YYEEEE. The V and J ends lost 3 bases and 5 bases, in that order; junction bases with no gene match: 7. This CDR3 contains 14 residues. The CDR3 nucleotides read TGTGCCAGCAGCTCTGGACAGGCCTGGTATGGCTACACCTTC. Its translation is CASSSGQAWYGYTF. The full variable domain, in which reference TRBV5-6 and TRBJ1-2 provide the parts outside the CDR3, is DAGVTQSPTHLIKTRGQQVTLRCSPKSGHDTVSWYQQALGQGPQFIFQYYEEEERQRGNFPDRFSGHQFPNYSSELNVNALLLGDSALYLCASSSGQAWYGYTFGSGTRLTVV.

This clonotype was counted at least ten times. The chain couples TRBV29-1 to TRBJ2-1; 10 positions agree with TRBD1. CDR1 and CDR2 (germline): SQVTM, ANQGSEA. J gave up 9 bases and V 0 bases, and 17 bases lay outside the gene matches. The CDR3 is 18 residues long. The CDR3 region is CSVEDLLRGQGTLVEQFF. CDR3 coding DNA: TGCAGCGTTGAAGATCTTCTAAGGGGACAGGGGACCTTAGTTGAGCAGTTCTTC.

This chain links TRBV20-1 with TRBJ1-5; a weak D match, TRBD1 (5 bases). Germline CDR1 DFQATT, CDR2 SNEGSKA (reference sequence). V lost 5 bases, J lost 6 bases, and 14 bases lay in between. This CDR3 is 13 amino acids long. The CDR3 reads CSAGRGYGQPQHF. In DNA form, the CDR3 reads TGCAGTGCTGGGCGGGGGTATGGTCAGCCCCAGCATTTT.

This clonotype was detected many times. As DNA, the CDR3 is TGTGCCAGCAGCATACTCAGCGGGGACTCCTACAATGAGCAGTTCTTC. Protein product: CASSILSGDSYNEQFF. The gene calls are TRBV11-1 and TRBJ2-1; TRBD2 matches 7 bases. CDR1 SGHAT and CDR2 FQDESV come from the germline V gene (reference sequence). CDR3 length: 16 amino acids. J lost 0 bases, V lost 5 bases, and 7 bases had no gene match. Full variable domain (remainder filled in from reference TRBV11-1 and TRBJ2-1): EAEVAQSPRYKITEKSQAVAFWCDPISGHATLYWYRQILGQGPELLVQFQDESVVDDSQLPKDRFSAERLKGVDSTLKIQPAELGDSAMYLCASSILSGDSYNEQFFGPGTRLTVL.

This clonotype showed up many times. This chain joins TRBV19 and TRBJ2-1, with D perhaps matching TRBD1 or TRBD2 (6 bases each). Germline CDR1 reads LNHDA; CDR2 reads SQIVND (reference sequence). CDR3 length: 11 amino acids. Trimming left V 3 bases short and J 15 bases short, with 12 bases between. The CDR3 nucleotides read TGTGCCAGTAGTATGTACAGGGAGGCGTTCTTC. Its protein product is CASSMYREAFF. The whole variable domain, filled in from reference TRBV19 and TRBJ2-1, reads DGGITQSPKYLFRKEGQNVTLSCEQNLNHDAMYWYRQDPGQGLRLIYYSQIVNDFQKGDIAEGYSVSREKKESFPLTVTSAQKNPTAFYLCASSMYREAFFGPGTRLTVL.

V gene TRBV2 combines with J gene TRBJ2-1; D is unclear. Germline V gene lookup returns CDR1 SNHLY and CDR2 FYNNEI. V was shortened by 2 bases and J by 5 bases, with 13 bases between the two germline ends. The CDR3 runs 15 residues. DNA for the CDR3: TGTGCCAGCAGTGAAAATAGGTCTCCTAACAATGAGCAGTTCTTC. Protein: CASSENRSPNNEQFF.

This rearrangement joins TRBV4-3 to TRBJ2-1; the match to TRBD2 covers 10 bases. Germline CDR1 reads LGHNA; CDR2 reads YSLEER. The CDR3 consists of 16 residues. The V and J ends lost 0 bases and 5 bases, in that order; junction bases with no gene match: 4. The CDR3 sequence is CASSQEALAGDNEQFF. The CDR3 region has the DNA TGCGCCAGCAGCCAAGAAGCTCTAGCGGGGGACAATGAGCAGTTCTTC.

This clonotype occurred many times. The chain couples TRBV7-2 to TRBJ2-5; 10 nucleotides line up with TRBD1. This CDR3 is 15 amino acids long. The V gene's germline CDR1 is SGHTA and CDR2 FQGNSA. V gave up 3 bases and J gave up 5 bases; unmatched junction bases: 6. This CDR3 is CASSLGQGKGETQYF. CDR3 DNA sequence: TGTGCCAGCAGCTTGGGACAGGGGAAAGGGGAGACCCAGTACTTC.

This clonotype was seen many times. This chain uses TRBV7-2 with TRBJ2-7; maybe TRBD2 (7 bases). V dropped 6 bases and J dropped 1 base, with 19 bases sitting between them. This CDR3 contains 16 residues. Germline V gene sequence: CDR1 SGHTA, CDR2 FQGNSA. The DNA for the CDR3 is TGTGCCAGCAGTATAATAGGGGCGGGGGCTTCCTACGAGCAGTACTTC. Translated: CASSIIGAGASYEQYF.

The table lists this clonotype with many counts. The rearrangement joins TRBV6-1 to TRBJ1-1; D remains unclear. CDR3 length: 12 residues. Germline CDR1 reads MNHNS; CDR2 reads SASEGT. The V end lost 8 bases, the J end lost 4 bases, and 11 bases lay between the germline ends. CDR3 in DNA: TGTGCCAGCCGCACCCGGCTCACTGAAGCTTTCTTT. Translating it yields CASRTRLTEAFF.

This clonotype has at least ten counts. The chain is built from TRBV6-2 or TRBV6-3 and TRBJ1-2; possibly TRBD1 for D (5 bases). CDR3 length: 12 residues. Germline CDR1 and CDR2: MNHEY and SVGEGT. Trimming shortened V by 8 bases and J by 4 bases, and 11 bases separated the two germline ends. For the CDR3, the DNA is TGTGCCAGCGACGGGGGGACCTATGGCTACACCTTC. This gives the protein CASDGGTYGYTF.

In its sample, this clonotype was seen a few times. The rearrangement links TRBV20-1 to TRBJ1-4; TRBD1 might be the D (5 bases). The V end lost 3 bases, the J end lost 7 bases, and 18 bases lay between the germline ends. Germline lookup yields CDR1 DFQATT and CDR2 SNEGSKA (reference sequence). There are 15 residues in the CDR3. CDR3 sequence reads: CSASPGGPGGEKLFF. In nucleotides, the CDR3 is TGCAGTGCTAGCCCCGGGGGTCCGGGAGGTGAAAAACTGTTTTTT.

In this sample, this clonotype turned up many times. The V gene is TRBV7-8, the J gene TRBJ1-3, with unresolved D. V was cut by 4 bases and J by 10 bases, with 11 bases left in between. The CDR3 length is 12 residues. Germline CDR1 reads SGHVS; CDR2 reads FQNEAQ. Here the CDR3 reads CASSSGLPTIYF. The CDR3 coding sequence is TGTGCCAGCAGCTCAGGACTTCCAACCATATATTTT.

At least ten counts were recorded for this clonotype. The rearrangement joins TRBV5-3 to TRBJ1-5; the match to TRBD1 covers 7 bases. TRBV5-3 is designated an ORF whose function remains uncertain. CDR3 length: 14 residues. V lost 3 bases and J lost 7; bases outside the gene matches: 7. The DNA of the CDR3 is TGTGCCAGAAGCTGCGGACAGGTGCGCCAGCCCCAGCATTTT. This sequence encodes CARSCGQVRQPQHF.

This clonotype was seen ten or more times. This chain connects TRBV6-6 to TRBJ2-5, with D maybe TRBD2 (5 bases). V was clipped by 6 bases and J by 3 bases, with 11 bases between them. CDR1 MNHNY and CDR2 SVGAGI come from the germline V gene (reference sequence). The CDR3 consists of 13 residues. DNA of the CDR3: TGTGCCAGCAGAGGCGGAGCGGAAGAGACCCAGTACTTC. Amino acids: CASRGGAEETQYF.

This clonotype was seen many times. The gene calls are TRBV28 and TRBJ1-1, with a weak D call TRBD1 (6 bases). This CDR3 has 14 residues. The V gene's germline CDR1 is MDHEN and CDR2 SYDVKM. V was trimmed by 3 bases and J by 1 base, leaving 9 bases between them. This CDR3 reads CASSFLQGNTEAFF. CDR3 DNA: TGTGCCAGCAGTTTCCTACAGGGGAACACTGAAGCTTTCTTT.

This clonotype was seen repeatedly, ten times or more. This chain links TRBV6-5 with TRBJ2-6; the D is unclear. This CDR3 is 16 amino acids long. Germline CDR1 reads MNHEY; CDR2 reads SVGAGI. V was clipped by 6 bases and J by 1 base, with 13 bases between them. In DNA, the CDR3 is TGTGCCAGCAGCCCCCTCCTATCATCTGGGGCCAACGTCCTGACTTTC. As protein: CASSPLLSSGANVLTF.

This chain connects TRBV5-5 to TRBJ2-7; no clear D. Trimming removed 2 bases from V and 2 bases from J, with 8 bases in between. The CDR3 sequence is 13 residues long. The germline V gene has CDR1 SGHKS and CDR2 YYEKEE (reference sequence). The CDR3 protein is CASSFKGTYEQYF. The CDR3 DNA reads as TGTGCCAGCAGCTTCAAAGGGACCTACGAGCAGTACTTC.

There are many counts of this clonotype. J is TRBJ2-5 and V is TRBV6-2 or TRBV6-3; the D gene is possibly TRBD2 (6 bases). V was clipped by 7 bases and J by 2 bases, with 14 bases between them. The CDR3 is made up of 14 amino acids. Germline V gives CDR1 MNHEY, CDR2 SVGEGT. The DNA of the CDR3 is TGTGCCAGCAAACCGGGGGTGATTCAAGAGACCCAGTACTTC. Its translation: CASKPGVIQETQYF.

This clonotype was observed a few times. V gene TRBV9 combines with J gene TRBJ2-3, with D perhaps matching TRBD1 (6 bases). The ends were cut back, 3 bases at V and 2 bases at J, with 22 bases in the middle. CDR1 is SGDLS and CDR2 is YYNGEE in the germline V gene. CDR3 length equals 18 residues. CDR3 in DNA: TGTGCCAGCAGCGCCCGGCTTTGGGGGCTAGCAGACACAGATACGCAGTATTTT. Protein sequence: CASSARLWGLADTDTQYF. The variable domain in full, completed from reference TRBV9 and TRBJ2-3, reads DSGVTQTPKHLITATGQRVTLRCSPRSGDLSVYWYQQSLDQGLQFLIQYYNGEERAKGNILERFSAQQFPDLHSELNLSSLELGDSALYFCASSARLWGLADTDTQYFGPGTRLTVL.

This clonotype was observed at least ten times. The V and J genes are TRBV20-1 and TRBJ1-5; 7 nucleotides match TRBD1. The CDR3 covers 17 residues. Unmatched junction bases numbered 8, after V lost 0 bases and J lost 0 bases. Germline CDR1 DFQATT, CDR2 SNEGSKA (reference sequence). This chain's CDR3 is CSARDLRQGLSNQPQHF. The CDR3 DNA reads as TGCAGTGCTAGAGATCTCAGACAGGGACTTAGCAATCAGCCCCAGCATTTT.

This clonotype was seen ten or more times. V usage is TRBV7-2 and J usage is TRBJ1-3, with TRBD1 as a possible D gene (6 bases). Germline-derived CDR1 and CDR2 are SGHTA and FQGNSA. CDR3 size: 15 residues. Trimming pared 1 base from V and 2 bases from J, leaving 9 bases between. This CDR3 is CASSLVAGAGNTIYF. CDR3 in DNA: TGTGCCAGCAGCTTAGTGGCAGGGGCTGGAAACACCATATATTTT.

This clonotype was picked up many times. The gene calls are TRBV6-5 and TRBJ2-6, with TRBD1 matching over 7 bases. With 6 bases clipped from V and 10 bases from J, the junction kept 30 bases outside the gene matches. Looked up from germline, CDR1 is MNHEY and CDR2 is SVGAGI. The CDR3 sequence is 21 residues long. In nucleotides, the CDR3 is TGTGCCAGCAGCTTGGGACAGCCCCTTACGGCTGGGGCCAAAGGAAGGAACGTCCTGACTTTC. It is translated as CASSLGQPLTAGAKGRNVLTF.

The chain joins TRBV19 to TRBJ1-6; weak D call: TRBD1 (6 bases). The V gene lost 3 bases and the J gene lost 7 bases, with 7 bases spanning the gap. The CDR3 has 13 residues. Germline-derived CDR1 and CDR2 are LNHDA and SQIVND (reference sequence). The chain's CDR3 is CASSMRGNSPLHF. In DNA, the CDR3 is TGTGCCAGTAGTATGAGGGGGAATTCACCCCTCCACTTT.

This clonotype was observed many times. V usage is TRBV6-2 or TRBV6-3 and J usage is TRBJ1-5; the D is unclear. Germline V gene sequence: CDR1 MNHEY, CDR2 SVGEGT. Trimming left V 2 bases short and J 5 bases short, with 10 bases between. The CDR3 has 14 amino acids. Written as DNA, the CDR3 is TGTGCCAGCAGTTACGCGTCGGATGATCAGCCCCAGCATTTT. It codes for CASSYASDDQPQHF.

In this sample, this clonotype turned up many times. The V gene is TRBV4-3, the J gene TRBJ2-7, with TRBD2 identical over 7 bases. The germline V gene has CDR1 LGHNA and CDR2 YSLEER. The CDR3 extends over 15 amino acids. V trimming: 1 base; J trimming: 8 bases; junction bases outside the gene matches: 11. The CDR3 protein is CASSQGASGPLQQYF. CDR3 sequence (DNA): TGCGCCAGCAGCCAAGGGGCTAGCGGCCCTCTACAGCAGTACTTC.

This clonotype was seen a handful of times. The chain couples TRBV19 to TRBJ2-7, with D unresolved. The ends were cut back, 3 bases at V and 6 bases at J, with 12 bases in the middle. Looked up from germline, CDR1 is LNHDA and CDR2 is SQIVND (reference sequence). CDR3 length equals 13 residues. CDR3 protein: CASSMSSRGEQYF. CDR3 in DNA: TGTGCCAGTAGTATGTCATCCCGAGGCGAGCAGTACTTC.